A single sample is the source of the 26 T cell receptor beta chains below, sequenced in a study of spatial heterogeneity in lung cancer. TCRdb fed the 5' RACE reads into MiXCR, producing one record per CDR3 protein. The data contain just under 95,000 distinct CDR3 sequences, approximately 12% of them singletons. Indicated time point: sample taken at primary tumor resection. Whole RNA came from tumor, nontumor lung or frozen PBMC and was sequenced without being sorted. The source was PBMCs, collected at surgery. The receptors here all came from a male donor with early-stage non-small cell lung cancer.

V is TRBV7-3 and J is TRBJ2-2, with 10 nucleotides matching TRBD1. Germline V gene lookup returns CDR1 SGHTA and CDR2 FQGTGA. The length of the CDR3 is 16 residues. V shed 3 bases, J shed 6 bases, and the junction held 7 bases outside the gene matches. CDR3 coding DNA: TGTGCCAGCAGCTTGCGGGACAGGGGCTGGCCCGGGGAGCTGTTTTTT. Protein product: CASSLRDRGWPGELFF.

The chain employs TRBV7-2 and TRBJ1-5, with D tentatively TRBD1 (5 bases). The germline gives CDR1 SGHTA, CDR2 FQGNSA. Between the trimmed V and J ends, which lost 1 base and 0 bases, there was a span of 13 bases. The CDR3 loop spans 17 amino acids. The CDR3 DNA reads as TGTGCCAGCAGCTTAGGGGTACAGGCTATTAGCAATCAGCCCCAGCATTTT. As protein: CASSLGVQAISNQPQHF.

This clonotype was detected a few times. The V call is TRBV2, the J call TRBJ2-5, with D uncertain. The V end was cut by 8 bases, the J end by 5 bases, with 15 bases between. The CDR3 is 13 amino acids. Germline V gene sequence: CDR1 SNHLY, CDR2 FYNNEI. CDR3 sequence: CASVPRVPETQYF. DNA for the CDR3: TGTGCCAGCGTACCTAGGGTGCCCGAGACCCAGTACTTC.

V is TRBV4-1 and J is TRBJ2-2; 7 bases match TRBD1. The CDR3 has 15 amino acids. The germline V gene has CDR1 MGHRA and CDR2 YSYEKL. The V gene end was trimmed by 8 bases and the J gene end by 4 bases; junction bases not matched to a gene: 10. CDR3 DNA: TGCGCCAGCCGCAGGGGGACGGAATCCACCGGGGAGCTGTTTTTT. It codes for CASRRGTESTGELFF.

The rearrangement links TRBV11-2 to TRBJ2-5, with 7 bases aligning to TRBD1. Germline CDR1 is SGHAT and CDR2 is FQNNGV. The junction had 13 bases not matched to a gene; V was cut back by 2 bases and J by 7 bases. The CDR3 has 16 residues. For the CDR3, the DNA is TGTGCCAGCAGCTTATCCTCCGGGACAGTCCACGGGACCCAGTACTTC. This translates into CASSLSSGTVHGTQYF.

The table lists this clonotype with many counts. This chain uses TRBV29-1 with TRBJ2-7; 13 bases fit TRBD2. The ends lost 5 bases at V and 4 bases at J; junction bases unmatched: 8. The CDR3 loop spans 15 amino acids. Germline V gene lookup returns CDR1 SQVTM and CDR2 ANQGSEA. As DNA, the CDR3 is TGCAGCGTTTCATCCTGGACTAGCGGGAGATACGAGCAGTACTTC. Amino acids: CSVSSWTSGRYEQYF.

This chain joins TRBV10-3 and TRBJ2-3, with a weak D call TRBD2 (6 bases). V was shortened by 4 bases and J by 0 bases, with 20 bases between the two germline ends. CDR3 length: 18 residues. Germline-derived CDR1 and CDR2 are ENHRY and SYGVKD. The CDR3 sequence: CAISGGGSRSDSTDTQYF. CDR3 in DNA: TGTGCCATCAGTGGTGGGGGGTCTCGGAGTGATAGCACAGATACGCAGTATTTT.

The chain is built from TRBV25-1 and TRBJ1-1; 8 bases agree with TRBD1. The ends lost 0 bases at V and 3 bases at J; junction bases unmatched: 6. This CDR3 is built from 16 residues. The germline CDR1 and CDR2 sequences are MGHDK and SYGVNS. In DNA form, the CDR3 reads TGTGCCAGCAGTGAATATCAGGGGGCTAGCGACACTGAAGCTTTCTTT. Its protein product is CASSEYQGASDTEAFF.

This clonotype was seen more than once but under ten times. The rearrangement joins TRBV3-1 to TRBJ1-5; D remains ambiguous. Germline V gene sequence: CDR1 LGHDT, CDR2 YNNKEL (reference sequence). This CDR3 contains 15 residues. With 1 base removed from V and 3 bases from J, the gap between germline ends came to 10 bases. CDR3 region: CASSQGTGINQPQHF. CDR3 in DNA: TGTGCCAGCAGCCAAGGGACTGGGATCAATCAGCCCCAGCATTTT.

The gene calls are TRBV3-1 and TRBJ1-2, with D unclear. The CDR3 is made up of 20 amino acids. Germline V gene data show CDR1 as LGHDT and CDR2 as YNNKEL (reference sequence). Trimming removed 0 bases at V and 5 bases at J, with 28 bases between. The CDR3 DNA sequence: TGTGCCAGCAGCCAAGATGTAGGGAGCAGTCAAAACCTTCGCTTGTATGGCTACACCTTC. Protein product: CASSQDVGSSQNLRLYGYTF.

The chain joins TRBV3-1 to TRBJ2-5; TRBD2 matches at 10 bases. Germline V CDR1 and CDR2: LGHDT, YNNKEL (reference sequence). Trimming cost V 2 bases and J 2 bases; bases outside gene matches: 8. CDR3 length equals 17 residues. DNA for the CDR3: TGTGCCAGCAGCCAACGGAAACTAGCGGGGTTACAAGAGACCCAGTACTTC. This codes for CASSQRKLAGLQETQYF.

This clonotype occurred many times. This sequence joins TRBV6-2 or TRBV6-3 and TRBJ2-1; 7 nucleotides agree with TRBD1. The CDR3 is 13 residues long. The germline gives CDR1 MNHEY, CDR2 SVGEGT. V lost 11 bases to trimming and J lost 9 bases; unmatched junction nucleotides: 13. CDR3 protein: CAARTGLVGEQFF. The DNA of the CDR3 is TGTGCCGCCCGGACAGGTTTGGTCGGTGAGCAGTTCTTC.

The V gene is TRBV7-9, the J gene TRBJ1-1; 12 positions match TRBD1. The CDR3 totals 15 residues. Trimming took 4 bases from V and 10 from J; bases not matched to a gene: 10. The germline gives CDR1 SEHNR, CDR2 FQNEAQ (reference sequence). The CDR3 sequence: CASSWAGTGGPGAFF. In DNA form, the CDR3 reads TGTGCCAGCAGCTGGGCCGGGACAGGGGGCCCTGGAGCTTTCTTT.

The rearrangement joins TRBV18 to TRBJ1-5; D uncertain. Per germline, CDR1 KGHSH and CDR2 LQKENI. This CDR3 spans 13 amino acids. V dropped 4 bases and J dropped 7 bases, with 11 bases sitting between them. The CDR3 spells CASSQNGGQPQHF. Written as DNA, the CDR3 is TGTGCCAGCTCACAAAACGGTGGACAGCCCCAGCATTTT.

J is TRBJ1-4 and V is TRBV7-9, with TRBD1 identical over 8 bases. The V segment lost 1 base and the J segment 8 bases; nucleotides outside the gene matches: 6. CDR1 is SEHNR, CDR2 FQNEAQ, per germline (reference sequence). CDR3 size: 15 residues. CDR3 amino acids: CASSLGDRGGEKLFF. CDR3 nucleotide sequence: TGTGCCAGCAGCTTAGGTGACAGGGGCGGAGAAAAACTGTTTTTT.

The CDR3 here is CASSPVGVQETQYF. The CDR3 DNA reads as TGTGCCAGCTCACCGGTAGGCGTCCAAGAGACCCAGTACTTC. This chain uses TRBV18 with TRBJ2-5; no clear D gene. This CDR3 contains 14 residues. Trimming stripped 3 bases from V and 1 base from J, with 9 bases between. Germline loops: CDR1 KGHSH, CDR2 LQKENI.

The rearrangement uses TRBV5-1 and TRBJ2-5; D is possibly TRBD2 (6 bases). Germline V lookup: CDR1 SGHRS, CDR2 YFSETQ. The ends were cut back, 3 bases at V and 4 bases at J, with 22 bases in the middle. There are 17 residues in the CDR3. The chain's CDR3 is CASSSGRWTAGRETQYF. CDR3 nucleotide sequence: TGCGCCAGCAGCTCAGGCCGTTGGACGGCGGGGAGAGAGACCCAGTACTTC.

The chain is built from TRBV3-1 and TRBJ2-1; 8 bases line up with TRBD2. V shed 0 bases, J shed 14 bases, and the junction held 9 bases outside the gene matches. CDR3 length: 14 residues. The germline gives CDR1 LGHDT, CDR2 YNNKEL (reference sequence). The CDR3 DNA sequence: TGTGCCAGCAGCCAAGATTGGGCGGGAGGCCCGGAGTTCTTC. Translation: CASSQDWAGGPEFF.

The rearrangement joins TRBV7-2 to TRBJ2-3, with 7 nucleotides matching TRBD2. Germline V gene sequence: CDR1 SGHTA, CDR2 FQGNSA. The CDR3 is 15 residues long. Losses at the gene ends were 6 bases for V and 2 bases for J; bases not matched to a gene: 8. CDR3 loop: CASSPTGLDTDTQYF. CDR3 sequence (DNA): TGTGCCAGCAGTCCCACCGGACTAGACACAGATACGCAGTATTTT.

This clonotype was seen repeatedly, ten times or more. V gene TRBV24-1 combines with J gene TRBJ2-1; 11 bases fit TRBD2. CDR3 length: 17 residues. Trimming took 3 bases from V and 8 from J; bases not matched to a gene: 11. Germline-derived CDR1 and CDR2 are KGHDR and SFDVKD. The CDR3 is CATSDPMTSGVPDEQFF. The CDR3 DNA sequence: TGTGCCACCAGTGATCCCATGACTAGCGGGGTTCCAGATGAGCAGTTCTTC.

This chain joins TRBV12-3 or TRBV12-4 and TRBJ1-4; D perhaps matches TRBD1 (5 bases). The CDR3 contains 15 residues. Trimming took 5 bases from V and 0 from J, leaving 10 bases between them. The CDR3 nucleotides are TGTGCCAGCAGTCCGGGACGGACAACTAATGAAAAACTGTTTTTT. As protein: CASSPGRTTNEKLFF.

This clonotype was found a few times. The chain links TRBV11-2 to TRBJ2-1; 12 nucleotides match TRBD1. The CDR3 covers 17 residues. Looked up from germline, CDR1 is SGHAT and CDR2 is FQNNGV. With 4 bases clipped from V and 7 bases from J, the junction kept 11 bases outside the gene matches. The CDR3 here is CASSSIPGTGGRNEQFF. The DNA for the CDR3 is TGTGCCAGCAGCTCGATTCCCGGGACAGGGGGCCGGAATGAGCAGTTCTTC.

The rearrangement links TRBV4-1 to TRBJ2-3; D is unclear. V was trimmed by 4 bases and J by 0 bases, leaving 20 bases between them. This CDR3 has 18 amino acids. Germline loops: CDR1 MGHRA, CDR2 YSYEKL. The CDR3 protein is CASSRNAHKAESTDTQYF. The CDR3, as DNA: TGCGCCAGCAGCCGGAACGCTCACAAGGCGGAAAGCACAGATACGCAGTATTTT.

The chain has TRBV28 and TRBJ2-7, with 9 bases aligning to TRBD1. Per germline, CDR1 MDHEN and CDR2 SYDVKM. The CDR3 is made up of 14 amino acids. V was pared by 7 bases and J by 4 bases, with 8 bases of the junction left unmatched. For the CDR3, the DNA is TGTGCCAGCAATCACGGGGACAGGGATTACGAGCAGTACTTC. Translated: CASNHGDRDYEQYF.

This CDR3 is CASSSKGGTEAFF. The CDR3 DNA is TGTGCCAGCAGTTCCAAAGGGGGGACTGAAGCTTTCTTT. V usage is TRBV6-6 and J usage is TRBJ1-1; D might be TRBD1 (6 bases). The CDR3 totals 13 residues. Trimming cost V 4 bases and J 5 bases, with 11 bases left between them. Germline CDR1 is MNHNY and CDR2 is SVGAGI (reference sequence).

The chain is built from TRBV7-2 and TRBJ2-4, with TRBD2 matching over 14 bases. The V segment lost 5 bases and the J segment 1 base; nucleotides outside the gene matches: 10. Germline-derived CDR1 and CDR2 are SGHTA and FQGNSA. This CDR3 spans 19 amino acids. CDR3 DNA sequence: TGTGCCAGCAGCCGGACTAGCGGGGGGACCCTCGAGGCCAAAAACATTCAGTACTTC. Protein product: CASSRTSGGTLEAKNIQYF.